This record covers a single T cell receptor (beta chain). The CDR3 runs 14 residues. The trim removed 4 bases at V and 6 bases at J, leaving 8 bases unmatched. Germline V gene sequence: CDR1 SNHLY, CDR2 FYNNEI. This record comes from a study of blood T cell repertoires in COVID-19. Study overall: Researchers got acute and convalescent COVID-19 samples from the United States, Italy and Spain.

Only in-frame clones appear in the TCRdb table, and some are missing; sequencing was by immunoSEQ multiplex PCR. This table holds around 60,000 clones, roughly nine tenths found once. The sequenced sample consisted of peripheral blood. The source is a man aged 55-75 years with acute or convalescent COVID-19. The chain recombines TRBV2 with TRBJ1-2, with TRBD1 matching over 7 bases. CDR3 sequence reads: CASSVKTGPDGYTF. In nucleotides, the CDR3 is TGTGCCAGCAGTGTAAAGACAGGGCCTGATGGCTACACCTTC.